This is a list of T cell receptor beta chains from one sample in a study of cytomegalovirus exposure and HLA in healthy donors. Method: immunoSEQ multiplex PCR; TCRdb's copy keeps in-frame clones and lacks some. This sample has some 190,000 clones, with around four fifths found just once. Sequencing input: PBMCs. The receptors stem from a boy younger than 10 in good health and CMV-seronegative. Each CDR3 is given without its conserved first and last residue. The order of the fields is V gene, J gene, CDR3 protein.

TRBV1,TRBJ1-5,TSSHGLGTGSFQPQH
TRBV27,TRBJ2-2,ASSFGHLQRSNTGELF
TRBV6-5,TRBJ2-4,ASSLHRGTTYIQY
TRBV13,TRBJ2-2,ASSLKSRGIELYTGELF
TRBV11-2,TRBJ2-3,ASSLLRRGSTDTQY
TRBV28,TRBJ2-2,ASRKPGQGVSGELF
TRBV27,TRBJ2-2,ASSPTTGELF
TRBV30,TRBJ2-2,AWGPGLNTGELF
TRBV7-2,TRBJ2-1,ASSLQLLADSYNEQF
TRBV5-6,TRBJ1-2,ASSLRLRERGYT
TRBV29-1,TRBJ2-1,SVCEMSSYNEQF
TRBV6-6,TRBJ2-1,ASSDGGARGNEQF
TRBV7-8,TRBJ1-1,ASSLFGQGFPEAF
TRBV5-1,TRBJ2-2,ASSWTDTGELF
TRBV4-3,TRBJ2-3,ASSWSLAGGRATDTQY
TRBV2,TRBJ2-1,ASAGGINHEQF
TRBV30,TRBJ1-5,AWKGTGYTSNQPQH
TRBV2,TRBJ2-3,ASSDQRNTDTQY
TRBV6-5,TRBJ1-1,ASSLQGAAEAF
TRBV7-9,TRBJ2-3,ASSLSLAGVGDTQY
TRBV11-2,TRBJ2-3,ASSLELAGTDTQY